This T cell receptor beta chain was sequenced during a study of T cell responses to AZD1222 COVID-19 vaccine. Study-level points and caveats: In all cases, repertoires were sampled only after the peak T cell response. Among those given AZD1222, only six were seropositive at baseline.

The CDR3 has 13 amino acids. V dropped 6 bases and J dropped 7 bases, with 13 bases sitting between them. As concerns this clone: Antigen specificity is unknown.

TCRdb keeps only in-frame clones here, not all; method: immunoSEQ multiplex PCR. The top ten clones hold 6.9% of a sample with tens of thousands of clones, about 88% of them seen once. V gene TRBV12-3 or TRBV12-4 combines with J gene TRBJ1-5; D is uncertain. Sequencing used peripheral blood, obtained 28 days after the second AZD1222 dose. The TCR originated in an adult who received the AZD1222 COVID-19 vaccine. The CDR3 nucleotides are TGTGCCAGCAGCCTCTTCCAGCAGCAGCCCCAGCATTTT. Translation: CASSLFQQQPQHF.